This TCR beta chain was retrieved from a study of T cell responses to AZD1222 COVID-19 vaccine. Findings and caveats of the study: Spike-specific TCR repertoires showed rising breadth and depth after two AZD1222 doses. The sample set comprised mostly white British donors with more females, and clonal diversity was possibly underestimated.

The table came from immunoSEQ multiplex PCR; TCRdb's copy has only in-frame clones and leaves some out. The sample carries under 150,000 clones, 85% to 95% recorded once. As for this clone: Its antigen is unidentified.

The V and J ends lost 6 bases and 0 bases respectively, with 7 bases between them. The CDR3 runs to 13 residues. This TCR was sampled from an adult in good health. This specimen consisted of peripheral blood, obtained on day 0 of AZD1222 vaccination. The chain combines TRBV12-3 or TRBV12-4 with TRBJ2-3; unclear D gene. The CDR3 reads CASRLDSTDTQYF. In DNA, the CDR3 is TGTGCCAGCAGACTCGACAGCACAGATACGCAGTATTTT.